The clone carrying this TCR beta chain showed up just a few times. CDR1 and CDR2 (germline): GTSNPN, SVGIG (reference sequence). This CDR3 spans 16 amino acids. Trimming shortened V by 0 bases and J by 0 bases, and 14 bases separated the two germline ends. The data derive from a study of blood T cell repertoires in COVID-19. Across the whole study: T cells, B-cell-depleted T cells, or PBMCs provided the cDNA or gDNA that served as material.

The repertoire was sequenced with immunoSEQ multiplex PCR; TCRdb's copy has only in-frame clones and lacks some. The table includes 200,000 to 250,000 clones, around 85% detected once. Sequenced material: peripheral blood. V and J are TRBV30 and TRBJ1-1, with D hard to call. The clonotype originates from a woman aged 25 to 39 who had recovered from COVID-19. The CDR3 here is CAWSVFPRTVNTEAFF. As DNA, the CDR3 is TGTGCCTGGAGTGTTTTTCCCCGGACTGTGAACACTGAAGCTTTCTTT.